In this sample, the clone carrying this TCR beta chain turned up many times. Antigen unknown. Sample time point: newly diagnosed GD, antithyroid drugs for less than 3 months. Extracted PBMC RNA gave rise to the TCR library. A blood draw put about 9 milliliters of peripheral blood into EDTA tubes. Assembly of TCR beta libraries relied on iRepertoire HTBI primers together with Arm-PCR of CDR3 regions. Via MiXCR, TCRdb re-called the multiplex PCR reads, giving one row per CDR3 protein. The sample gives 320,000 or so distinct CDR3 sequences, roughly 18% of which show up once; more than 35% is in the top ten. The CDR3 length is 14 residues. V lost 6 bases to trimming and J lost 3 bases; unmatched junction nucleotides: 6. Germline loops: CDR1 MDHEN, CDR2 SYDVKM. The sample comes from a study of regulatory T cells in long-lasting Graves disease. Whole-study results and caveats: Fewer public clonotypes were shared by new patients (approximately 970) than by persistent patients (about 2,800).

This rearrangement joins TRBV28 to TRBJ1-2; 8 bases agree with TRBD1. Sequences were derived from peripheral blood mononuclear cells (PBMCs), sampled at new diagnosis, from a patient treated with antithyroid drugs. The receptor was derived from a female donor with Graves disease. The CDR3 sequence: CASSSDRGDYGYTF. CDR3 sequence (DNA): TGTGCCAGCAGCTCTGACAGGGGAGACTATGGCTACACCTTC.